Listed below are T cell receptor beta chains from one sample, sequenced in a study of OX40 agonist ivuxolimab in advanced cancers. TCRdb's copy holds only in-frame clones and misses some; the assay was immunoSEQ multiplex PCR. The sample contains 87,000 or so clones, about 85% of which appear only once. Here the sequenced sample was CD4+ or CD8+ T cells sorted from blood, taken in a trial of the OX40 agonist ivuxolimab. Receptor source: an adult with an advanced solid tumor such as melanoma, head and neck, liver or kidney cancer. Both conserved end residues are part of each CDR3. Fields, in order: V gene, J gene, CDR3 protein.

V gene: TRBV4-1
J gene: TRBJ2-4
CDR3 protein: CASSKIGAAKNIQYF

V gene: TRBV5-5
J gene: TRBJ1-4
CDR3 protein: CASSYMGTDEKLFF

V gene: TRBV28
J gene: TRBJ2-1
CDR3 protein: CASSSIVLREQFF

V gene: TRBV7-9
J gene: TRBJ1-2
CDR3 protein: CASSPGPRRNGYTF

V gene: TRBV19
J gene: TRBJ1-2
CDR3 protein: CAGSHPGQLYGYTF

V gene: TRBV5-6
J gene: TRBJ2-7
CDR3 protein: CASSQAGGYLSYEQYF

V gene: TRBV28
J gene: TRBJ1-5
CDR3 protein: CASSLRDWNQPQHF

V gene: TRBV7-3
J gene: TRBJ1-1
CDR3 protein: CASSLMGNTEAFF

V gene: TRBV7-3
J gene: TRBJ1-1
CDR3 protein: CASSETVNTEAFF

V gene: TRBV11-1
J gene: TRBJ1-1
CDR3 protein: CASSLDSSEMNTEAFF

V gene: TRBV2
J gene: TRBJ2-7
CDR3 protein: CASSPPGLAGGTYEQYF

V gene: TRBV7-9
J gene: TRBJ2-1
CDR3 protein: CASSLGQRPLGNEQFF

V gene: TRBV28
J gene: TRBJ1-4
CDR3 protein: CASSWEGGVEKLFF

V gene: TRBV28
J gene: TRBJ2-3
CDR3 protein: CASSPQSGSADTQYF

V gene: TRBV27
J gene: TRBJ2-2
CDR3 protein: CASSLHGGAGGTGELFF